A single TCR beta chain is shown here with its context. The antigen is undetermined. The data stem from a study of shared clonotypes between healthy human individuals. The assay was run at deep level. Splitting of each subset's genomic DNA was done evenly across several immunoSEQ plates. The data were produced by immunoSEQ multiplex PCR, yet TCRdb's version contains in-frame clones alone and is incomplete. Of hundreds of thousands of clones in the sample, around 96% are singletons; the top ten hold approximately 0.06%. Both subsets, CD45RA+ naive and CD45RA-negative memory, were split from the CD4+ cells. The V gene's germline CDR1 is SGHRS and CDR2 YFSETQ. This CDR3 is 16 amino acids long. The J segment lost 4 bases and the V segment lost 4 bases, leaving 9 bases of the junction unmatched. Broader study findings: Donor scarcity curtailed the genetic and exposure-history diversity represented herein.

The chain uses TRBV5-1 and TRBJ2-1, with 9 bases that match TRBD2. This receptor was identified in a woman in her twenties or thirties in good health. Sequenced material: naive CD4+ T cells sorted from blood. Subset of the sample: CD45RA+ positively selected. The CDR3 here is CASSLMTSGTYNEQFF. The CDR3 nucleotides read TGCGCCAGCAGCCTAATGACTAGCGGAACGTACAATGAGCAGTTCTTC.